This record concerns one T cell receptor (beta chain) sequence. This clone's antigen is unknown. No clone much larger than this one lies a single base away; base qualities are absent. The data are from a study of T cell changes during pregnancy in multiple sclerosis (dated by TCRdb to the late 2010s). In terms of the full investigation: The study examined how the T cell repertoire changed over the course of pregnancy in women with multiple sclerosis.

The CDR3 has 16 amino acids, counting the end cysteine and phenylalanine. The only DNA kept is the CDR3, 48 bases in frame from the first base. V is pruned by 6 bases and J by 7 bases, leaving 14 bases of the junction without a gene match. The germline V gene supplies CDR1 MRHNA and CDR2 SNTAGT. Library construction relied on the immunoSEQ multiplex PCR assay. This immuneACCESS table, as held by TCRdb, lists in-frame sequences with V and J called but not all clones. Of the missing ones, under half trace to an unresolved V gene in checked studies; the others have no known cause. Across this sample there are over 55,000 clones, with 90% to 95% seen only once. Together, the top ten hold about 3.5% of the sample.

The clonotype comes from a female donor with multiple sclerosis, enrolled in a pregnancy study. The sample was CD8+ T cells from peripheral blood mononuclear cells, taken in the third trimester of pregnancy. The sequence is built from TRBV6-4 and TRBJ2-1, with 8 bases aligning to TRBD2. Here the CDR3 is given as CASRPPGLDMVNEQFF. The DNA reads TGTGCCAGCAGACCGCCGGGACTAGATATGGTGAATGAGCAGTTCTTC.